Reported below is one TCR beta chain. Its target is not known. V dropped 4 bases and J dropped 0 bases, with 14 bases sitting between them. The germline CDR1 and CDR2 sequences are SGHRS and YFSETQ. CDR3 size: 17 residues. The data belong to a study of OX40 agonist ivuxolimab in advanced cancers. Study overall: An agonistic anti-OX40 (CD134) antibody, ivuxolimab, was used to treat the patients. Males comprised around four fifths of the group, whose mean age was approximately 60 years (range about 20 to 79). Broader study findings: Some nonresponders additionally presented with little normalized T-cell clonal expansion.

Repertoires were generated with immunoSEQ multiplex PCR, while TCRdb's copy carries only in-frame clones and drops some. The sample includes some 74,000 clones, less than 95% of them seen just once. The specimen comprised CD4+ or CD8+ T cells sorted from blood, sampled in a trial of the OX40 agonist ivuxolimab. The receptor comes from an adult with an advanced solid tumor such as melanoma, head and neck, liver or kidney cancer. This rearrangement joins TRBV5-1 to TRBJ2-6, with D unclear. The CDR3 DNA follows: TGCGCCAGCAGCCTGCTCAGACCCAGCTCTGGGGCCAACGTCCTGACTTTC. Protein sequence: CASSLLRPSSGANVLTF.